This is a list of T cell receptor beta chains from one sample in a study of T cell changes during pregnancy in multiple sclerosis. Sequencing used immunoSEQ multiplex PCR; TCRdb keeps in-frame clones, though not all of them. The sample includes roughly 89,000 clones, 90% to 95% of them seen just once. The starting material was peripheral blood, obtained after pregnancy. These TCRs come from a female donor in good health, enrolled as a control in a pregnancy study. Both conserved end residues are part of each CDR3. The D gene is left open where the match is weak. A clone size is listed for some rows: how often the clone was seen (once, few, many), or a class if it is expanded.

D,V,J,size,DNA,CDR3
.,TRBV20-1,TRBJ2-7,.,TGCAGTGGCCAGGGCAGCTACGAGCAGTACTTC,CSGQGSYEQYF
TRBD2,TRBV30,TRBJ2-7,once,TGTGCCGGAATAAAGGCCGGGACTAGAGCGTCTCGCGAGCAGTACTTC,CAGIKAGTRASREQYF
.,TRBV6-1,TRBJ1-2,.,TGTGCCAGCAGTGAACGTAGAGACAGCTACTATGGCTACACCTTC,CASSERRDSYYGYTF
.,TRBV2,TRBJ2-7,.,TGTGCCAGCAGTGATCCAGGGTTTGAGCAGTACTTC,CASSDPGFEQYF
.,TRBV2,TRBJ2-1,.,TGTGCCAGCACTAGAGGAGGCGATTCCTACAATGAGCAGTTCTTC,CASTRGGDSYNEQFF
TRBD1,TRBV2,TRBJ1-1,.,TGTGCCAGCAGTGAAGTTTCGTTTGGACAGGGGCTTGCGGCTTTCTTT,CASSEVSFGQGLAAFF
.,TRBV28,TRBJ1-3,.,TGTGCCAGCGTGGACAGAGGTTCTGGAAACACCATATATTTT,CASVDRGSGNTIYF
TRBD1,TRBV6-5,TRBJ1-4,.,TGTGCCAGCAGGCCAGACAGGGCACTTAATGAAAAACTGTTTTTT,CASRPDRALNEKLFF
TRBD2,TRBV10-2,TRBJ2-7,.,TGCGCCACCACTAGACGGACTAGCTCCTACGAGCAGTACTTC,CATTRRTSSYEQYF
TRBD2,TRBV2,TRBJ2-3,.,TGTGCCAGCAACCGCGGGAGAGGAATCGATACGCAGTATTTT,CASNRGRGIDTQYF
.,TRBV7-9,TRBJ2-2,.,TGTGCCAGCAGCTGGTCAGGGGTGGCGTCCGCGAACACCGGGGAGCTGTTTTTT,CASSWSGVASANTGELFF
TRBD1,TRBV2,TRBJ1-2,.,TGTGCCAGCACCCGGGACAGCGGTAACTATGGCTACACCTTC,CASTRDSGNYGYTF
.,TRBV7-2,TRBJ1-5,once,TGTGCCAGCAGCCCTACGGGGGGAAACAATCAGCCCCAGCATTTT,CASSPTGGNNQPQHF
TRBD2,TRBV6-4,TRBJ2-3,.,TGTGCCAGCAGTGACTCAATCAGCGGGGGCACAGATACGCAGTATTTT,CASSDSISGGTDTQYF
.,TRBV7-8,TRBJ1-2,.,TGTGCCAGCAGCTTAGCGACGGGGAGCGTGGGGGGCTACACCTTC,CASSLATGSVGGYTF
TRBD1,TRBV25-1,TRBJ1-2,.,TGTGCCAGCAGTGATGCGGACAGGGGAAATGGCTACACCTTC,CASSDADRGNGYTF
TRBD2,TRBV7-8,TRBJ2-1,.,TGTGCCAGCAGCCACCTACTAGCGGGAGGGCAGAGTAATGAGCAGTTCTTC,CASSHLLAGGQSNEQFF
.,TRBV7-9,TRBJ2-7,once,TGTGCCAGCAGCATCACTACAGGGAACGGCGAGCAGTACTTC,CASSITTGNGEQYF
.,TRBV6-5,TRBJ2-5,once,TGTGCCACTGGAGATTCGTCGGGACTCGAGGGGACCCAGTACTTC,CATGDSSGLEGTQYF
.,TRBV6-6,TRBJ2-2,.,TGTGCCAGCAGTTACCCATCGACAGGAGGAACCGGGGAGCTGTTTTTT,CASSYPSTGGTGELFF
TRBD1,TRBV27,TRBJ2-2,.,TGTGCCAGCACAAGATGGACAGGGGCAGCCGGGGAGCTGTTTTTT,CASTRWTGAAGELFF
TRBD1,TRBV6-5,TRBJ1-5,.,TGTGCCAGCAGTTCGACAGGGGTTCAGCCCCAGCATTTT,CASSSTGVQPQHF
.,TRBV7-9,TRBJ2-1,.,TGTGCCAGCAGCTTAATGGTAGCGGTTTTAGGCGATGAGCAGTTCTTC,CASSLMVAVLGDEQFF
TRBD1,TRBV6-5,TRBJ1-3,.,TGTGCCAGCAGTTACGGGGGACAGCTTGGAAACACCATATATTTT,CASSYGGQLGNTIYF
.,TRBV7-9,TRBJ2-7,.,TGTGCCACAGGAAACAACATCTACGAGCAGTACTTC,CATGNNIYEQYF
TRBD2,TRBV4-1,TRBJ2-7,.,TGCGCCAGCAGCCGACGACTAGCGGGAGGGCCGCCGTCCTACGAGCAGTACTTC,CASSRRLAGGPPSYEQYF
.,TRBV6-6,TRBJ1-5,.,TGTGCCAGCAGTTACTCGCCGGCAGGGGTAGGTCAGCCCCAGCATTTT,CASSYSPAGVGQPQHF
.,TRBV5-1,TRBJ2-3,.,TGCGCCAGCACCAGCGGAGGGACAGATACGCAGTATTTT,CASTSGGTDTQYF
.,TRBV2,TRBJ2-7,.,TGTGCCAGCAGTCCTATTCAGGGGCCACGGGGCGAGCAGTACTTC,CASSPIQGPRGEQYF
TRBD2,TRBV28,TRBJ2-1,.,TGTGCCAGCAGTTTGAAATTTCTAGCGGGAGTGGGCAATGAGCAGTTCTTC,CASSLKFLAGVGNEQFF
.,TRBV7-2,TRBJ2-2,.,TGTGCCAGCAGTTCACGTAGGGGGACCGGGGAGCTGTTTTTT,CASSSRRGTGELFF
.,TRBV5-6,TRBJ2-3,.,TGTGCCAGCAGCTTGCTGGCGGCTAGCACAGATACGCAGTATTTT,CASSLLAASTDTQYF
.,TRBV5-1,TRBJ1-1,.,TGCGCCAGCAGCTTCGACAGGTTAAAGACTGAAGCTTTCTTT,CASSFDRLKTEAFF
TRBD1,TRBV29-1,TRBJ2-5,.,TGCAGCGTTGGCTTGGGACAGGTGGAGACCCAGTACTTC,CSVGLGQVETQYF
TRBD1,TRBV5-1,TRBJ1-2,.,TGCGCCAGCAGCTGGGGGACAGGGGGCGTCTATGGCTACACCTTC,CASSWGTGGVYGYTF
.,TRBV7-2,TRBJ2-3,once,TGTGCCAGCAGCTCCGCCGGCAGCGGAGCCACAGATACGCAGTATTTT,CASSSAGSGATDTQYF
.,TRBV4-1,TRBJ2-1,.,TGCGCCAGCAGCCGGGGGGGGCAGTCGCAGTTCTTC,CASSRGGQSQFF
TRBD2,TRBV5-6,TRBJ2-3,once,TGTGCCAGCAGCTGGGGGGGAACTAGCACAGATACGCAGTATTTT,CASSWGGTSTDTQYF
.,TRBV5-1,TRBJ2-5,once,TGCGCCAGCAGCTTGTCTGAGACCCAGTACTTC,CASSLSETQYF
TRBD2,TRBV6-5,TRBJ2-3,.,TGTGCCAGCCGGGTAAGCGGGAGACAAGATACGCAGTATTTT,CASRVSGRQDTQYF
TRBD1,TRBV6-6,TRBJ2-2,few,TGTGCCAGCAGTACCCGGACAGGGGATCCCGGGGAGCTGTTTTTT,CASSTRTGDPGELFF
TRBD1,TRBV5-8,TRBJ1-1,.,TGTGCCAGCAGCTTGGACAGGGGGCACACTGAAGCTTTCTTT,CASSLDRGHTEAFF
.,TRBV7-6,TRBJ2-5,.,TGTGCCAGCAGCTTAGCGCGAGAGACCCAGTACTTC,CASSLARETQYF
TRBD2,TRBV7-9,TRBJ2-2,.,TGTGCCAGCAGCTTAGCGTATATAGCGGGAGGCCCGACCGGGGAGCTGTTTTTT,CASSLAYIAGGPTGELFF
TRBD1,TRBV28,TRBJ2-3,.,TGTGCCAGCAGTTTACGGGACAGGGGGTTAACGCAGTATTTT,CASSLRDRGLTQYF